Given below is one TCR beta chain in context. The data belong to a study of shared T cell receptors in the human thymus. Here immunoSEQ multiplex PCR was the method, and the copy in TCRdb shows in-frame clones only, minus some. The data show 700,000 or so clones, 80% to 90% seen once. The CDR3 length is 14 residues. Germline CDR1 and CDR2: SGHAT and FQNNGV. The V gene end was trimmed by 4 bases and the J gene end by 6 bases; junction bases not matched to a gene: 8. This sample was shared with a second study, whose subject was human thymus T cells. From that second work: V and J gene usage appeared biased in thymic and blood repertoires.

This clonotype originated in a girl under three years old with a congenital heart defect. The chain uses TRBV11-2 and TRBJ1-1; 7 bases map to TRBD1. What was sequenced was thymocytes. This CDR3 is CASSSKGARAEAFF. Written as DNA, the CDR3 is TGTGCCAGCAGCTCGAAGGGGGCGCGCGCTGAAGCTTTCTTT.